A single TCR beta chain is shown here with its context. The data are from a study of blood T cell repertoires in COVID-19. Turning to the study itself: COVID-19 samples from acute and convalescent phases originated in the United States, Italy and Spain. Sources were T cells, B-cell-depleted T cells, or PBMCs; the material itself was cDNA or gDNA.

From germline, CDR1 is SEHNR and CDR2 FQNEAQ (reference sequence). The J segment lost 8 bases and the V segment lost 4 bases, leaving 16 bases of the junction unmatched. The CDR3 loop spans 17 amino acids. Authors' data handling: Reference gene primer amplification in the assay estimated nucleated cell counts. Measured with immunoSEQ multiplex PCR; TCRdb has only the in-frame clones, and not every one. That table is the source of V, J and clone size, and D and trimming were worked out from the DNA. Of approximately 240,000 clones in the sample, approximately 86% were seen once. Sequences were obtained from peripheral blood. This TCR was sampled from a woman older than 75 with active or convalescent COVID-19. The J gene is TRBJ1-3, the V gene TRBV7-9; 8 nucleotides line up with TRBD1. The CDR3 DNA sequence: TGTGCCAGCAGCTCACAGGGGGGCGACTGGCCTAAGGACACCATATATTTT. It codes for CASSSQGGDWPKDTIYF.